One and the same sample provided the 7 T cell receptor beta chains below, sequenced in a study of Graves' ophthalmopathy and Graves' hyperthyroidism. For repertoire sequencing, the TCR beta CDR3 regions were amplified from RNA transcripts. The library came from an HTBI-primed first-round RT-PCR and a second-round multiplex PCR. TCRdb independently ran MiXCR on the multiplex PCR reads; one entry per CDR3 protein. The table lists 150,000 to 200,000 distinct CDR3 sequences, 37% of them singletons. Input material: peripheral blood. These receptors all come from a woman aged 40 to 50 with Graves' ophthalmopathy.

The J gene is TRBJ1-2, the V gene TRBV25-1; the D is unclear. Trimming removed 1 base at V and 4 bases at J, with 13 bases between. The CDR3 is 15 amino acids. Germline V gene sequence: CDR1 MGHDK, CDR2 SYGVNS. Written as DNA, the CDR3 is TGTGCCAGCAGTGAATTTGGGGATTCTGTCTATGGCTACACCTTC. It specifies CASSEFGDSVYGYTF.

This chain connects TRBV12-3 or TRBV12-4 to TRBJ2-5, with D tentatively TRBD1 (6 bases). V was cut by 8 bases and J by 1 base, with 14 bases left in between. CDR3 size: 14 residues. CDR3 bases: TGTGCCAGCTCCAGGGGATCCAGCCAAGAGACCCAGTACTTC. Translated: CASSRGSSQETQYF.

This clonotype was detected ten times or more. This chain joins TRBV13 and TRBJ2-5; 8 positions match TRBD1. V gave up 3 bases and J gave up 3 bases; unmatched junction bases: 6. Germline CDR1 reads PRHDT; CDR2 reads FYEKMQ (reference sequence). The CDR3 runs to 15 residues. CDR3 nucleotides: TGTGCCAGCAGCTTGGACAGGGACACAGAAGAGACCCAGTACTTC. Residues: CASSLDRDTEETQYF. The variable domain in full, with the rest retrieved from reference TRBV13 and TRBJ2-5, is AAGVIQSPRHLIKEKRETATLKCYPIPRHDTVYWYQQGPGQDPQFLISFYEKMQSDKGSIPDRFSAQQFSDYHSELNMSSLELGDSALYFCASSLDRDTEETQYFGPGTRLLVL.

This clonotype was seen at least ten times. V and J are TRBV29-1 and TRBJ2-2; D ambiguous. CDR3 length equals 11 residues. Trimming took 5 bases from V and 6 from J, leaving 7 bases between them. CDR1 SQVTM and CDR2 ANQGSEA come from the germline V gene. The CDR3 DNA is TGCAGCGTTACATCCTCCGGGGAGCTGTTTTTT. Translated, it gives CSVTSSGELFF.

The chain uses TRBV12-3 or TRBV12-4 and TRBJ2-5; 7 bases align to TRBD2. This CDR3 has 14 amino acids. The trim removed 6 bases at V and 2 bases at J, leaving 6 bases unmatched. CDR3 amino acids: CASSPGGSQETQYF. Written as DNA, the CDR3 is TGTGCCAGCAGCCCCGGCGGGAGTCAAGAGACCCAGTACTTC.

This clonotype was counted ten times or more. This sequence joins TRBV29-1 and TRBJ2-5; 8 nucleotides agree with TRBD1. The germline V gene encodes CDR1 SQVTM and CDR2 ANQGSEA. Trimming removed 2 bases from V and 5 bases from J; junction bases left unmatched: 4. CDR3 length: 13 residues. The CDR3 region has the DNA TGCAGCGTTGAACAGGGGGCTGGCGAGACCCAGTACTTC. This translates into CSVEQGAGETQYF.

This clonotype was picked up many times. The chain employs TRBV3-1 and TRBJ1-2; 10 nucleotides align to TRBD1. This CDR3 is built from 13 residues. Trimming cost V 5 bases and J 7 bases; bases outside gene matches: 4. Looked up from germline, CDR1 is LGHDT and CDR2 is YNNKEL (reference sequence). The CDR3 DNA reads as TGTGCCAGCAGCTCCCGGGACAGGGGTGGCTACACCTTC. Protein product: CASSSRDRGGYTF.